This T cell receptor beta chain was sequenced for a study of blood T cells in healthy people across ages. Study-level findings and limits: Measured against age, TCR beta diversity per million T cells decreased in a roughly linear manner.

To note about this clonotype: Its antigen is as yet unknown. Relative to the germline gene, one junction end is altered; a read error may explain this.

Sample-barcoded 5' priming and a J-beta primer mix drove a second PCR of roughly 7 to 11 cycles. TCRdb called the 5' RACE reads again in MiXCR, with one record for every CDR3 protein. The sample shows almost 1 million distinct CDR3 sequences, around 54% of them seen only once. This CDR3 comprises 13 residues. Germline values: CDR1 KGHDR, CDR2 SFDVKD. V is TRBV24-1 and J is TRBJ2-5; tentatively, D is TRBD1 (5 bases). Sequenced: blood. The origin of this receptor is a woman in her fifties or sixties in good health. The CDR3 region is CASSDPQGSLQYF. CDR3 DNA: TGTGCCTCCAGTGATCCGCAGGGCAGCCTTCAGTACTTC.